This T cell receptor (beta chain) originates from a study of blood T cells in healthy people across ages. The CDR3 spans 17 residues. Germline V gene sequence: CDR1 ENHRY, CDR2 SYGVKD. V gave up 3 bases and J gave up 7 bases, with 24 bases separating them. Points from the study as a whole: Naive CD4+ cells and diversity were both higher in long-lived donors than in aged donors.

It was with a sample-barcoded 5' primer and a J-beta primer mix that a second PCR of roughly 7 to 12 cycles was run. Each cDNA molecule carried a tag from a template-switch adaptor that contained 12 random nucleotides. TCRdb itself ran the 5' RACE reads through MiXCR, one entry per CDR3 protein. The table shows about 1.4 million distinct CDR3 sequences, with roughly 60% occurring only once. Of note for this clonotype: The antigen remains undetermined.

The TCR was taken from a man aged 18 to 30 in good health. This sequence joins TRBV10-3 and TRBJ1-2, with TRBD1 as a possible D gene (5 bases). The material sequenced was blood. The CDR3 here is CAISDGRARAKGSGYTF. CDR3 DNA: TGTGCCATCAGTGATGGCCGAGCCAGGGCAAAAGGTAGTGGCTACACCTTC.